Below, 29 T cell receptor beta chains from the same sample are listed, as sequenced in a study of cytomegalovirus exposure and HLA in healthy donors. The PCR contained 60 Vbeta and 13 Jbeta primers. Clones were read by immunoSEQ multiplex PCR, and TCRdb kept only the in-frame ones, dropping some. This sample has 110,000 to 150,000 clones, with 70% found just once. Material for sequencing was PBMCs. These receptors all come from a woman aged 55-75 years in good health and CMV-seropositive.

The CDR3 DNA sequence: TGTGCCAGCACCCGGACTAGCGGGATCTCCTACGAGCAGTACTTC. Its translation: CASTRTSGISYEQYF. The chain carries TRBV28 and TRBJ2-7, with TRBD2 identical over 12 bases. This CDR3 contains 15 residues. The V and J ends lost 7 bases and 0 bases, in that order; junction bases with no gene match: 4. Germline values: CDR1 MDHEN, CDR2 SYDVKM.

V is TRBV25-1 and J is TRBJ1-1, with D possibly being TRBD1 (5 bases). Trimming cost V 6 bases and J 2 bases, with 10 bases left between them. There are 13 residues in the CDR3. Germline V gene lookup returns CDR1 MGHDK and CDR2 SYGVNS. CDR3 coding DNA: TGTGCCAGCAGACAGGTCAGTAACACTGAAGCTTTCTTT. Its translation is CASRQVSNTEAFF.

The rearrangement joins TRBV6-5 to TRBJ1-1; 7 positions agree with TRBD1. V dropped 0 bases and J dropped 10; count of bases not matched to a gene: 8. The germline V gene encodes CDR1 MNHEY and CDR2 SVGAGI. The CDR3 covers 14 residues. The CDR3 nucleotides read TGTGCCAGCAGTTACTCGACAGGGCAAGGGGGAGCTTTCTTT. Translating it yields CASSYSTGQGGAFF.

The chain links TRBV9 to TRBJ1-2, with 11 bases that match TRBD1. V trimming: 3 bases; J trimming: 8 bases; junction bases outside the gene matches: 6. The CDR3 sequence is 14 residues long. The V gene's germline CDR1 is SGDLS and CDR2 YYNGEE. CDR3 DNA sequence: TGTGCCAGCAGCGGGGAGGACAGGGGGCGAGGCTACACCTTC. Its translation is CASSGEDRGRGYTF.

The gene calls are TRBV2 and TRBJ2-2, with D hard to call. The ends were cut back, 2 bases at V and 4 bases at J, with 11 bases in the middle. The CDR3 spans 15 residues. The germline V gene has CDR1 SNHLY and CDR2 FYNNEI. The CDR3: CASSELSPRTGELFF. The CDR3 DNA follows: TGTGCCAGCAGTGAATTAAGCCCCCGCACCGGGGAGCTGTTTTTT.

This chain connects TRBV4-1 to TRBJ2-6; the match to TRBD1 covers 9 bases. From germline, CDR1 is MGHRA and CDR2 YSYEKL. The CDR3 consists of 22 residues. Trimming cost V 0 bases and J 2 bases; bases outside gene matches: 17. The CDR3 nucleotides read TGCGCCAGCAGCCAAGAAATGTGGGGTCCTCCGGGACAGGGACCTGGGGCCAACGTCCTGACTTTC. This gives the protein CASSQEMWGPPGQGPGANVLTF.

The count of this clone is one. V is TRBV2 and J is TRBJ2-2, with 14 positions matching TRBD2. The CDR3 is made up of 15 amino acids. Trimming cost V 8 bases and J 6 bases; bases outside gene matches: 5. Germline-derived CDR1 and CDR2 are SNHLY and FYNNEI. In DNA form, the CDR3 reads TGTGCCAGCGCGGGGGGACTAGCGGGAGCCGGGGAGCTGTTTTTT. It translates to CASAGGLAGAGELFF.

The rearrangement joins TRBV6-5 to TRBJ1-2; 10 nucleotides agree with TRBD1. CDR1 is MNHEY and CDR2 is SVGAGI in the germline V gene. The J segment lost 6 bases and the V segment lost 8 bases, leaving 9 bases of the junction unmatched. The length of the CDR3 is 14 residues. The CDR3 DNA follows: TGTGCCAGCGCCCGAGGACAGGGGGGGAATGGCTACACCTTC. Encoded protein: CASARGQGGNGYTF.

A single count supports this clone. The chain is built from TRBV19 and TRBJ2-7; D gene uncertain. V lost 2 bases and J lost 7, with 12 bases in between. Germline-derived CDR1 and CDR2 are LNHDA and SQIVND (reference sequence). The CDR3 sequence is 13 residues long. CDR3 DNA sequence: TGTGCCAGTAGTATATTCGGGTCCGGAGAGCAGTACTTC. Its protein is CASSIFGSGEQYF.

The chain is built from TRBV11-2 and TRBJ1-1, with a tentative D call TRBD1 (5 bases). V was trimmed by 1 base and J by 2 bases, leaving 11 bases between them. In germline, CDR1 is SGHAT, CDR2 FQNNGV. The CDR3 extends over 15 amino acids. The CDR3 loop reads CASSLASGFNTEAFF. CDR3 nucleotides: TGTGCCAGCAGCTTAGCCTCAGGGTTCAACACTGAAGCTTTCTTT. Combining the CDR3 with reference TRBV11-2 and TRBJ1-1 gives the whole variable domain EAGVAQSPRYKIIEKRQSVAFWCNPISGHATLYWYQQILGQGPKLLIQFQNNGVVDDSQLPKDRFSAERLKGVDSTLKIQPAKLEDSAVYLCASSLASGFNTEAFFGQGTRLTVV.

The V and J genes are TRBV12-5 and TRBJ1-5, with 12 bases identical to TRBD1. CDR3 length equals 15 residues. The V and J ends lost 4 bases and 6 bases, in that order; junction bases with no gene match: 4. Germline V gene data show CDR1 as LGHNT and CDR2 as FRNRAP. The DNA for the CDR3 is TGTGCTAGTGGTTGGGGGACAGGGGGCTCTCAGCCCCAGCATTTT. This codes for CASGWGTGGSQPQHF.

The V gene is TRBV28, the J gene TRBJ2-5; 11 bases are a match to TRBD2. The J call is doubtful: the DNA matches TRBJ2-7 better. The CDR3 has 15 amino acids. CDR1 is MDHEN, CDR2 SYDVKM, per germline. CDR3 sequence reads: CASSSSGTSGTEQYF. The CDR3 DNA reads TGTGCCAGCAGTTCATCCGGGACTAGCGGTACCGAGCAGTACTTC.

The chain is built from TRBV7-9 and TRBJ1-1; TRBD1 agrees at 8 bases. This CDR3 contains 16 residues. V shed 5 bases, J shed 3 bases, and the junction held 11 bases outside the gene matches. The germline gives CDR1 SEHNR, CDR2 FQNEAQ (reference sequence). The CDR3, as DNA: TGTGCCAGCAGCCCTTCAATGGACAGGGTGTACACTGAAGCTTTCTTT. It codes for CASSPSMDRVYTEAFF.

V usage is TRBV5-5 and J usage is TRBJ1-4; weak D call: TRBD1 (5 bases). The CDR3 runs 16 residues. The V gene's germline CDR1 is SGHKS and CDR2 YYEKEE (reference sequence). V lost 4 bases and J 0 bases, leaving 13 bases between the germline ends. The CDR3 region is CASSQRGGSTNEKLFF. For the CDR3, the DNA is TGTGCCAGCAGCCAAAGGGGTGGGTCAACTAATGAAAAACTGTTTTTT.

This chain uses TRBV29-1 with TRBJ2-1; 7 bases map to TRBD2. The length of the CDR3 is 14 residues. Per germline, CDR1 SQVTM and CDR2 ANQGSEA. Trimming at V came to 4 bases and at J to 5 bases, leaving 8 bases not matched to a gene. The CDR3 loop is CSVGKASGNNEQFF. The CDR3 coding sequence is TGCAGCGTTGGTAAGGCTAGCGGAAACAATGAGCAGTTCTTC.

This clone was detected a few times. The chain recombines TRBV10-3 with TRBJ1-2; D perhaps matches TRBD1 (5 bases). CDR3 length: 14 residues. V was trimmed by 6 bases and J by 3 bases, leaving 14 bases between them. Germline V gives CDR1 ENHRY, CDR2 SYGVKD. CDR3 protein: CAISSQVPDYGYTF. CDR3 in DNA: TGTGCCATCAGCTCACAGGTACCCGACTATGGCTACACCTTC.

V gene TRBV18 combines with J gene TRBJ2-2; a possible D gene is TRBD1 (6 bases). The germline V and J ends were trimmed by 4 bases and 1 base, with 10 bases remaining between them. The CDR3 sequence is 15 residues long. CDR1 and CDR2 from the germline V gene are KGHSH and LQKENI. CDR3 sequence reads: CASSHDRQNTGELFF. CDR3 sequence (DNA): TGTGCCAGCTCACACGACAGGCAGAACACCGGGGAGCTGTTTTTT. Full variable domain (outside the CDR3, taken from reference TRBV18 and TRBJ2-2): NAGVMQNPRHLVRRRGQEARLRCSPMKGHSHVYWYRQLPEEGLKFMVYLQKENIIDESGMPKERFSAEFPKEGPSILRIQQVVRGDSAAYFCASSHDRQNTGELFFGEGSRLTVL.

The J gene is TRBJ1-1, the V gene TRBV9, with 7 bases that match TRBD1. The germline gives CDR1 SGDLS, CDR2 YYNGEE. Unmatched junction bases numbered 8, after V lost 3 bases and J lost 6 bases. CDR3 length equals 14 residues. CDR3 nucleotides: TGTGCCAGCAGCGGCGGACAGGTCAACGCTGAAGCTTTCTTT. Amino acid sequence: CASSGGQVNAEAFF.

V is TRBV29-1 and J is TRBJ2-7; possible D gene TRBD1, 5 bases. The CDR3 totals 12 residues. Deletions cut 4 bases from V and 2 bases from J, with 9 bases between. Germline lookup yields CDR1 SQVTM and CDR2 ANQGSEA. CDR3 DNA: TGCAGCGTTGGACAGCACCCCTACGAGCAGTACTTC. This encodes CSVGQHPYEQYF.

This clone was counted only a few times. This chain uses TRBV9 with TRBJ2-1; 8 bases are a match to TRBD2. CDR1 and CDR2 (germline): SGDLS, YYNGEE. The CDR3 totals 15 residues. With 1 base clipped from V and 4 bases from J, the junction kept 4 bases outside the gene matches. In DNA form, the CDR3 reads TGTGCCAGCAGCGTATCGAGCGGGAGTTACAATGAGCAGTTCTTC. Residues: CASSVSSGSYNEQFF.

V is TRBV2 and J is TRBJ2-2; tentative D call: TRBD1 (6 bases). This CDR3 region has 13 residues. CDR1 and CDR2 from the germline V gene are SNHLY and FYNNEI. The V end lost 6 bases, the J end lost 4 bases, and 9 bases lay between the germline ends. This CDR3 reads CASSAQGTGELFF. The CDR3 DNA reads TGTGCCAGCAGCGCACAGGGCACCGGGGAGCTGTTTTTT.

This clone was observed once. This chain links TRBV5-1 with TRBJ2-5, with 7 bases identical to TRBD1. The V segment lost 0 bases and the J segment 2 bases; nucleotides outside the gene matches: 1. From germline, CDR1 is SGHRS and CDR2 YFSETQ. CDR3 length: 14 residues. The CDR3 is CASSLGDSQETQYF. Here the CDR3 DNA reads TGCGCCAGCAGCTTGGGGGACAGTCAAGAGACCCAGTACTTC.

V usage is TRBV6-1 and J usage is TRBJ2-7, with a tentative D call TRBD1 (6 bases). Germline CDR1 MNHNS, CDR2 SASEGT. This CDR3 has 14 amino acids. Trimming stripped 4 bases from V and 6 bases from J, with 16 bases between. The DNA for the CDR3 is TGTGCCAGCAGTGCTGGGGGCGTATCGCGCGAGCAGTACTTC. This gives the protein CASSAGGVSREQYF.

J is TRBJ2-5 and V is TRBV7-9; D remains unclear. The germline gives CDR1 SEHNR, CDR2 FQNEAQ (reference sequence). The CDR3 contains 15 residues. The ends were cut back, 1 base at V and 6 bases at J, with 15 bases in the middle. The CDR3 coding sequence is TGTGCCAGCAGCTTAGTGCCTAGTGATCCAAAGACCCAGTACTTC. Its translation: CASSLVPSDPKTQYF.

The chain joins TRBV7-3 to TRBJ2-1; D is undetermined. Trimming took 0 bases from V and 6 from J, leaving 9 bases between them. Germline loops: CDR1 SGHTA, CDR2 FQGTGA. The CDR3 extends over 14 amino acids. CDR3 residues: CASSLTPSVNEQFF. The CDR3 DNA follows: TGTGCCAGCAGCTTAACGCCCAGCGTCAATGAGCAGTTCTTC. The full variable domain, its missing parts supplied by reference TRBV7-3 and TRBJ2-1, is GAGVSQTPSNKVTEKGKYVELRCDPISGHTALYWYRQSLGQGPEFLIYFQGTGAADDSGLPNDRFFAVRPEGSVSTLKIQRTERGDSAVYLCASSLTPSVNEQFFGPGTRLTVL.

The genes are TRBV29-1 and TRBJ1-2; 9 positions agree with TRBD1. This CDR3 region has 12 residues. Germline lookup yields CDR1 SQVTM and CDR2 ANQGSEA. The junction had 6 bases not matched to a gene; V was cut back by 3 bases and J by 10 bases. CDR3 sequence: CSVDLTGGFYTF. CDR3 sequence (DNA): TGCAGCGTTGATTTGACAGGGGGTTTCTACACCTTC.

The CDR3 region is CASSLVGSGIDTQYF. The DNA of the CDR3 is TGTGCCAGCAGCTTAGTGGGGAGTGGTATAGATACGCAGTATTTT. This rearrangement joins TRBV7-6 to TRBJ2-3, with D possibly being TRBD2 (5 bases). The CDR3 is 15 amino acids. Germline values: CDR1 SGHVS, CDR2 FNYEAQ. V gave up 1 base and J gave up 5 bases, with 13 bases separating them.

The chain uses TRBV5-1 and TRBJ2-7; 8 bases line up with TRBD1. Germline V CDR1 and CDR2: SGHRS, YFSETQ. CDR3 length equals 14 residues. With 0 bases clipped from V and 1 base from J, the junction kept 0 bases outside the gene matches. The CDR3 here is CASSLDRGSYEQYF. CDR3 DNA sequence: TGCGCCAGCAGCTTGGACAGGGGGTCCTACGAGCAGTACTTC.

This chain connects TRBV6-4 to TRBJ2-1; 7 positions agree with TRBD2. Germline CDR1 and CDR2: MRHNA and SNTAGT. J was trimmed by 0 bases and V by 7 bases; bases with no gene match: 6. The CDR3 runs to 15 residues. The DNA of the CDR3 is TGTGCCAGCAAGGAGGGCGGGAGCTCCTACAATGAGCAGTTCTTC. As protein: CASKEGGSSYNEQFF.